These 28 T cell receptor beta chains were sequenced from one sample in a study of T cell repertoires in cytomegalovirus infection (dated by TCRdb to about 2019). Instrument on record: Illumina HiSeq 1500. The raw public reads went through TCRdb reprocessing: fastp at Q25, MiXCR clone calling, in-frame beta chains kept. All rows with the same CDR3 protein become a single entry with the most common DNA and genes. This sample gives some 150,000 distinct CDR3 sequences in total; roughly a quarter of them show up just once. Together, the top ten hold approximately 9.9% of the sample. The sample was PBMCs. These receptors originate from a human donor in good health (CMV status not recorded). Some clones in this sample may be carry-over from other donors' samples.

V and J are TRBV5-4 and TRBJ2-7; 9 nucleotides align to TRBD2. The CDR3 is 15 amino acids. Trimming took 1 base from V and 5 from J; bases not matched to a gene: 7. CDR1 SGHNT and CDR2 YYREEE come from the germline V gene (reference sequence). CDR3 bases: TGTGCCAGCAGCTTGACCAGCGGGGGGAAAAACGAGCAGTACTTC. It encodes CASSLTSGGKNEQYF.

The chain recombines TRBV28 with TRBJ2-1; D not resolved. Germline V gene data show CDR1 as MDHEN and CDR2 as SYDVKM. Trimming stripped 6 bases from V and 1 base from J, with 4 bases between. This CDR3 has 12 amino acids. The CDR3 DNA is TGTGCCAGCAGCCGGTCCTACAATGAGCAGTTCTTC. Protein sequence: CASSRSYNEQFF.

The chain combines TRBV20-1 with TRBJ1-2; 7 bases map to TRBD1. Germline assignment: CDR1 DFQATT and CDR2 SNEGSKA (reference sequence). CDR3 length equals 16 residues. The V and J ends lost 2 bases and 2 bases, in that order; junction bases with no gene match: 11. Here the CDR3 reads CSARYSSGGVNYGYTF. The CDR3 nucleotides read TGCAGTGCTAGATACTCCTCAGGGGGAGTGAACTATGGCTACACCTTC.

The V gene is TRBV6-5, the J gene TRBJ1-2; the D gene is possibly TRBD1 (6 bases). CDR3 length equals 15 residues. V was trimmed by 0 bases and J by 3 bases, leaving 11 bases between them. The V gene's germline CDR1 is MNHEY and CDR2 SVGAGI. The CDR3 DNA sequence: TGTGCCAGCAGTTACTCTGGGGGGCTGGACTATGGCTACACCTTC. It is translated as CASSYSGGLDYGYTF.

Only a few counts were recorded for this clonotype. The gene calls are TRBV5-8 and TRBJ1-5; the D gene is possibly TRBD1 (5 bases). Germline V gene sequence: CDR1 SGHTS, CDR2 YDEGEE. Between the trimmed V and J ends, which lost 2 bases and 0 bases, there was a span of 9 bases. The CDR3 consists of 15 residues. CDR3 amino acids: CASSFRGFSNQPQHF. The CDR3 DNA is TGTGCCAGCAGCTTTAGGGGATTTAGCAATCAGCCCCAGCATTTT.

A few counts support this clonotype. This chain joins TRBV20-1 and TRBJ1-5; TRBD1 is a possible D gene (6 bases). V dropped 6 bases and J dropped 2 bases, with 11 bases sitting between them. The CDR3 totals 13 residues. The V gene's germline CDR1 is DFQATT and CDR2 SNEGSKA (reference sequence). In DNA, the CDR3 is TGCAGTGCCCAGGGGCTAGGCAATCAGCCCCAGCATTTT. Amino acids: CSAQGLGNQPQHF.

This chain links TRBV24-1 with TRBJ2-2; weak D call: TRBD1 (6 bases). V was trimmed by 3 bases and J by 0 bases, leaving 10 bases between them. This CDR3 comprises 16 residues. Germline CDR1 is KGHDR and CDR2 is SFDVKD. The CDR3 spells CATSDGQLANTGELFF. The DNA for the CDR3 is TGTGCCACCAGTGATGGACAGCTCGCGAACACCGGGGAGCTGTTTTTT.

This chain's CDR3 is CASSRDRVRSPLHF. For the CDR3, the DNA is TGTGCCAGCAGTCGAGACAGGGTGAGGTCACCCCTCCACTTT. This rearrangement joins TRBV27 to TRBJ1-6; 7 bases are shared with TRBD1. V dropped 5 bases and J dropped 10; count of bases not matched to a gene: 8. The CDR3 length is 14 residues. Germline CDR1 reads MNHEY; CDR2 reads SMNVEV (reference sequence).

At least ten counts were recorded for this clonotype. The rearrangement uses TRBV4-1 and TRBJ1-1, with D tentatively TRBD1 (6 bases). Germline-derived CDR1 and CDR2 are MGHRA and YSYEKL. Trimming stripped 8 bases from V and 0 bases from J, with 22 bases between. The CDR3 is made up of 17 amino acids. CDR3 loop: CASRTGQGKQVNTEAFF. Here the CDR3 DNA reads TGCGCCAGCCGAACGGGGCAGGGGAAACAAGTGAACACTGAAGCTTTCTTT.

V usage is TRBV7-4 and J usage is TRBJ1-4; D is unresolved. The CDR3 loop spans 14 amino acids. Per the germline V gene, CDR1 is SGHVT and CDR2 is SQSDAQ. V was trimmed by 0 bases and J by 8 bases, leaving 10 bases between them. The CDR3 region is CASSLAGGQEKLFF. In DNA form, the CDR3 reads TGTGCCAGCAGCTTAGCGGGAGGGCAGGAAAAACTGTTTTTT. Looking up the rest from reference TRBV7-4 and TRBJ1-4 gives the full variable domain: GAGVSQSPRYKVAKRGRDVALRCDSISGHVTLYWYRQTLGQGSEVLTYSQSDAQRDKSGRPSGRFSAERPERSVSTLKIQRTEQGDSAVYLCASSLAGGQEKLFFGSGTQLSVL.

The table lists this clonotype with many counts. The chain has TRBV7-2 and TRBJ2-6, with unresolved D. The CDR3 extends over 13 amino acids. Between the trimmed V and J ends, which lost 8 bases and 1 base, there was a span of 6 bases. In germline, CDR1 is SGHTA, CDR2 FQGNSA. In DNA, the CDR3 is TGTGCCAGCGTTACATCTGGGGCCAACGTCCTGACTTTC. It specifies CASVTSGANVLTF.

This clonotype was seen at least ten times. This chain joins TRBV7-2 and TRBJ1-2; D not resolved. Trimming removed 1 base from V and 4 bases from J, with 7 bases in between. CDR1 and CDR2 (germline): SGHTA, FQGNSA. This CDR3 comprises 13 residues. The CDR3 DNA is TGTGCCAGCAGCTTAGAGACAACCTATGGCTACACCTTC. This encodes CASSLETTYGYTF.

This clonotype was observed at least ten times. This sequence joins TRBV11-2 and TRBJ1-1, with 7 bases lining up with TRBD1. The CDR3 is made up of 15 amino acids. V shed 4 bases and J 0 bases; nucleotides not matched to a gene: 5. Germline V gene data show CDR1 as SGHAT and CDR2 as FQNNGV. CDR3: CASSSYRGMNTEAFF. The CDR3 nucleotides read TGTGCCAGCAGCTCGTACAGGGGTATGAACACTGAAGCTTTCTTT.

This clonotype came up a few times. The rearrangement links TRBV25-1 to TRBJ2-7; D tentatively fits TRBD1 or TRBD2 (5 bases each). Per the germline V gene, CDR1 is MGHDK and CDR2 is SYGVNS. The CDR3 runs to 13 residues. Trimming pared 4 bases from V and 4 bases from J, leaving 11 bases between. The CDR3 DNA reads TGTGCCAGCAGTGGGGACCTTCCGTACGAGCAGTACTTC. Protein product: CASSGDLPYEQYF.

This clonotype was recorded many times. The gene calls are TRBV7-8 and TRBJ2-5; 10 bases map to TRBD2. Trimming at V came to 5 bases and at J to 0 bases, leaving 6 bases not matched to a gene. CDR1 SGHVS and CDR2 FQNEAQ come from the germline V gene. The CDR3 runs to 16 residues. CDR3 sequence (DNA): TGTGCCAGCAGCCCCAGCGGGGGGGTGTACCAAGAGACCCAGTACTTC. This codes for CASSPSGGVYQETQYF.

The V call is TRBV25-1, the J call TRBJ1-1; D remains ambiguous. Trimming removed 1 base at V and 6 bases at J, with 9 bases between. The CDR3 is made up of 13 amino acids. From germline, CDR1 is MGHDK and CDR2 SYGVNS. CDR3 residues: CASSESFISEAFF. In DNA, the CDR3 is TGTGCCAGCAGTGAATCTTTTATTTCTGAAGCTTTCTTT.

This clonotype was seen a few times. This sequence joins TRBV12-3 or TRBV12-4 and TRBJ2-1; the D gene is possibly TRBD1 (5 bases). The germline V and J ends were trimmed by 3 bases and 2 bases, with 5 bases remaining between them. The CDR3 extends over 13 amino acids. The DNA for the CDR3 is TGTGCCAGCAGTTTGGACACCTACAATGAGCAGTTCTTC. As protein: CASSLDTYNEQFF.

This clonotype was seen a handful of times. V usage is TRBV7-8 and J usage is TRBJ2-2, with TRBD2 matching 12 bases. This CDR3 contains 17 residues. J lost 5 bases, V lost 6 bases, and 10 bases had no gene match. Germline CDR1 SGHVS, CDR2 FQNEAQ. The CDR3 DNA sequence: TGTGCCAGCAGACCTACTCTAGCGGGAGGGCCGACCGGGGAGCTGTTTTTT. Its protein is CASRPTLAGGPTGELFF.

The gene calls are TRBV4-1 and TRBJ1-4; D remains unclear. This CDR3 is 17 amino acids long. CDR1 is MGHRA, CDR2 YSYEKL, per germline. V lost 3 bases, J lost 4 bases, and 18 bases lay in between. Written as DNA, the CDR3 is TGCGCCAGCAGCCACTCAACTTCAGAACGGATTAATGAAAAACTGTTTTTT. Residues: CASSHSTSERINEKLFF.

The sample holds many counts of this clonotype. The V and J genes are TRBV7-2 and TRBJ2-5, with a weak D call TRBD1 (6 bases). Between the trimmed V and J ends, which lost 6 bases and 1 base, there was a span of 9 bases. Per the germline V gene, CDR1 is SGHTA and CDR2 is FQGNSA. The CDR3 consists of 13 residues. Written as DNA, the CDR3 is TGTGCCAGCAGGACAGGCCCCCAAGAGACCCAGTACTTC. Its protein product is CASRTGPQETQYF.

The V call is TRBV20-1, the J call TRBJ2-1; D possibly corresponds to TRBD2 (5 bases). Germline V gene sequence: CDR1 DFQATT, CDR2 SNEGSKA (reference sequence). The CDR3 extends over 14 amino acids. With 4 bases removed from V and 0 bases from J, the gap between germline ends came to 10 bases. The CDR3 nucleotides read TGCAGTGCTACGAGGACTGTCTCCTACAATGAGCAGTTCTTC. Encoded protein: CSATRTVSYNEQFF.

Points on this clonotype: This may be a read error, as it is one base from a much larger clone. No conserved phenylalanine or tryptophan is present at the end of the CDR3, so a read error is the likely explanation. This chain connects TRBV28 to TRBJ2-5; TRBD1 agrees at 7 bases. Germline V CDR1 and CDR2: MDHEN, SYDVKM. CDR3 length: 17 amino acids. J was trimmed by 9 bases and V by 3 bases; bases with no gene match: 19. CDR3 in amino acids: CASSLWDSSLSEVAQYL. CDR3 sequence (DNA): TGTGCCAGCAGTTTGTGGGACAGCTCCCTCTCCGAGGTGGCCCAGTACTTA.

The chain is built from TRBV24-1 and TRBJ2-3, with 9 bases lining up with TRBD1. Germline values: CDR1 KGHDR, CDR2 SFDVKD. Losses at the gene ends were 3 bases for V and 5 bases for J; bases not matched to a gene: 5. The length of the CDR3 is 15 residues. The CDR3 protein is CATSDRDRVGDTQYF. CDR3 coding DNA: TGTGCCACCAGTGATAGGGACAGGGTGGGAGATACGCAGTATTTT.

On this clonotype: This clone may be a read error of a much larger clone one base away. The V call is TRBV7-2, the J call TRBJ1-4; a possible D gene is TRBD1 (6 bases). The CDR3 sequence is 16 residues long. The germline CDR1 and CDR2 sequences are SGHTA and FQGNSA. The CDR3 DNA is TGTGCCAGCAGCTTAGGAGGCGGGACATCTAATCAAAAACTGTTTTTT. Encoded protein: CASSLGGGTSNQKLFF.

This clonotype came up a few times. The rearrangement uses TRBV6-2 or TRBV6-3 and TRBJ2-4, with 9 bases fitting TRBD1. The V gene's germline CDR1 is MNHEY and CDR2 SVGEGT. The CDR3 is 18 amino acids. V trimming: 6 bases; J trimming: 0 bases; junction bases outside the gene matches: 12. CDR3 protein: CASRSPGQGGGAKNIQYF. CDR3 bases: TGTGCCAGCAGATCCCCGGGACAGGGCGGAGGAGCCAAAAACATTCAGTACTTC.

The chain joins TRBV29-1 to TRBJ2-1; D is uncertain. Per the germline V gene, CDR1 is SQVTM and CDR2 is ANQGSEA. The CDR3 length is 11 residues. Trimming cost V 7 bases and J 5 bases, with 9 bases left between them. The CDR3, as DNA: TGCAGCGGGGGAAGGGACAATGAGCAGTTCTTC. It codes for CSGGRDNEQFF.

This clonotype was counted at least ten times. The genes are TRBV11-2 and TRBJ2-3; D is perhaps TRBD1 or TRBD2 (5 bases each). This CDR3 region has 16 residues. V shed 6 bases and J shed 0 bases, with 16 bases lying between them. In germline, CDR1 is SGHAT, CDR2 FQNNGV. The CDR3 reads CASSKDGDGSTDTQYF. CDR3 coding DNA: TGTGCCAGCAGTAAGGATGGGGACGGTAGCACAGATACGCAGTATTTT.

The DNA for the CDR3 is TGCGCCAGCAGCTTGGAGGGCATCTCCTACGAGCAGTACTTC. Translation: CASSLEGISYEQYF. The gene calls are TRBV5-1 and TRBJ2-7; D not certain. CDR1 is SGHRS, CDR2 YFSETQ, per germline. Trimming stripped 0 bases from V and 0 bases from J, with 7 bases between. The CDR3 has 14 amino acids. Using reference TRBV5-1 and TRBJ2-7 for the parts outside the CDR3, the full variable domain is KAGVTQTPRYLIKTRGQQVTLSCSPISGHRSVSWYQQTPGQGLQFLFEYFSETQRNKGNFPGRFSGRQFSNSRSEMNVSTLELGDSALYLCASSLEGISYEQYFGPGTRLTVT.